This T cell receptor beta chain comes out of a study of T cells in Graves' hyperthyroidism and ophthalmopathy. Whole-study findings and limits: Most expanded thyroid clonotypes above 0.001 also appeared in blood.

The source material, RNA transcripts, was used to amplify TCR beta CDR3 regions. Primed by the HTBI set, a first-round RT-PCR was run on the TCR CDR3. One entry per CDR3 protein results from TCRdb running MiXCR on the multiplex PCR reads. The sample lists around 580,000 distinct CDR3 sequences; 46% were seen once. It was considered stable Graves' hyperthyroidism when ophthalmopathy did not progress within 18 months. The study based diagnoses on clinical symptoms, serum thyroxine and TRAb, thyroid ultrasound and orbital computed tomography. This clonotype was picked up a small number of times. Its antigen is undetermined. The junction departs from the called germline gene at one end, perhaps through a read error. The CDR3 covers 14 residues.

The V call is TRBV12-3 or TRBV12-4, the J call TRBJ2-6; 9 positions agree with TRBD1. This TCR came from a woman younger than 30 with Graves' hyperthyroidism. Sequenced input: peripheral blood or thyroid tissue (not recorded which). The CDR3, as DNA: TGTGCCAGCAGTTTAGGGACAGGGGACAACGTCCTGACTTTC. Translation: CASSLGTGDNVLTF.